The 10 T cell receptor beta chains reported below all come from one sample, sequenced in a study of T cells in narcolepsy. Here immunoSEQ multiplex PCR was the method, and the copy in TCRdb shows in-frame clones only, minus some. The data contain around 25,000 clones, about 89% of them singletons. Material: CD45RA- memory CD4+ T cells from PBMCs. The receptors stem from a human donor with narcolepsy.

The chain carries TRBV2 and TRBJ2-5; the match to TRBD2 covers 9 bases. The J segment lost 4 bases and the V segment lost 1 base, leaving 1 base of the junction unmatched. Germline V CDR1 and CDR2: SNHLY, FYNNEI. This CDR3 is 14 amino acids long. The CDR3 sequence is CASSEGLAVETQYF. The CDR3 nucleotides are TGTGCCAGCAGTGAAGGACTAGCGGTAGAGACCCAGTACTTC.

The CDR3 DNA is TGTGCCAGCAGCTTACTAGGGTTTGATGAGCAGTTCTTC. Translating gives CASSLLGFDEQFF. V and J are TRBV11-2 and TRBJ2-1; no definite D call. CDR1 and CDR2 from the germline V gene are SGHAT and FQNNGV. This CDR3 region has 13 residues. The V gene lost 2 bases and the J gene lost 8 bases, with 10 bases spanning the gap.

The V call is TRBV28, the J call TRBJ1-2; 10 positions match TRBD1. Unmatched junction bases numbered 8, after V lost 5 bases and J lost 5 bases. Germline V lookup: CDR1 MDHEN, CDR2 SYDVKM. The CDR3 is 15 residues long. The CDR3 region has the DNA TGTGCCAGCAGTAGCCGGGACAGGGGTTGGTATGGCTACACCTTC. This encodes CASSSRDRGWYGYTF.

The chain has TRBV28 and TRBJ2-2; TRBD2 agrees at 14 bases. The CDR3 has 17 amino acids. Trimming took 0 bases from V and 6 from J; bases not matched to a gene: 3. Germline lookup yields CDR1 MDHEN and CDR2 SYDVKM. CDR3 nucleotide sequence: TGTGCCAGCAGTTTATGGAGACTAGCGGGGGGGCCCGGGGAGCTGTTTTTT. It specifies CASSLWRLAGGPGELFF.

The V and J genes are TRBV10-3 and TRBJ2-1, with D unresolved. Germline V gene data show CDR1 as ENHRY and CDR2 as SYGVKD. Trimming shortened V by 0 bases and J by 15 bases, and 9 bases separated the two germline ends. This CDR3 spans 11 amino acids. CDR3: CAISESQVPFF. CDR3 DNA: TGTGCCATCAGTGAGTCTCAGGTCCCGTTCTTC.

This clone is a singleton in its sample. This chain links TRBV5-1 with TRBJ1-3, with 11 bases matching TRBD1. The germline gives CDR1 SGHRS, CDR2 YFSETQ. CDR3 length: 17 amino acids. V gave up 3 bases and J gave up 2 bases; unmatched junction bases: 7. The CDR3 region is CASSWTGTGGAGNTIYF. The CDR3, as DNA: TGCGCCAGCAGCTGGACCGGGACAGGGGGTGCTGGAAACACCATATATTTT.

This chain joins TRBV19 and TRBJ1-4; 9 nucleotides match TRBD1. The CDR3 is made up of 15 amino acids. The germline gives CDR1 LNHDA, CDR2 SQIVND (reference sequence). The ends lost 3 bases at V and 8 bases at J; junction bases unmatched: 7. DNA of the CDR3: TGTGCCAGTAGTATCCTGGGACAGGGAGGAGAAAAACTGTTTTTT. Its protein is CASSILGQGGEKLFF.

The genes are TRBV6-1 and TRBJ2-1; D not resolved. Trimming stripped 2 bases from V and 4 bases from J, with 3 bases between. The CDR3 covers 12 residues. Germline loops: CDR1 MNHNS, CDR2 SASEGT. The CDR3 sequence is CASSERYNEQFF. The CDR3 DNA sequence: TGTGCCAGCAGTGAAAGGTACAATGAGCAGTTCTTC.

This clone was seen only a few times. The J gene is TRBJ2-7, the V gene TRBV19, with D possibly being TRBD1 (5 bases). Between the trimmed V and J ends, which lost 6 bases and 6 bases, there was a span of 12 bases. This CDR3 is 12 amino acids long. Germline CDR1 LNHDA, CDR2 SQIVND (reference sequence). The CDR3 DNA reads TGTGCCAGTAGCTCGCAGGGCGGCGAGCAGTACTTC. It yields the protein CASSSQGGEQYF.

The CDR3 sequence is CASRKEGRGNYGYTF. For the CDR3, the DNA is TGTGCCAGCCGGAAAGAGGGACGAGGGAACTATGGCTACACCTTC. This chain joins TRBV7-9 and TRBJ1-2, with a possible D match to TRBD1 (5 bases). The CDR3 is 15 residues long. V lost 8 bases and J 2 bases, leaving 18 bases between the germline ends. In germline, CDR1 is SEHNR, CDR2 FQNEAQ (reference sequence).